These 9 T cell receptor beta chains were all obtained from the same sample, sequenced in a study of T-cell reconstitution after alpha-beta-depleted transplantation in children. Unique molecular identifiers were incorporated into the prepared TCRbeta library. Each CDR3 protein gets one entry after TCRdb re-called the PCR reads with MiXCR. Among 700,000 to 850,000 distinct CDR3 sequences listed, around 17% were seen once. The input for sequencing was PBMCs, mostly from graft donor cells, taken 360 days after TCRalphabeta/CD19-depleted stem cell transplant. The receptor set was obtained from a male patient under 18 who had a stem cell transplant for acute lymphoblastic leukemia, so the T cells may come from the graft donor.

Many counts were recorded for this clonotype. The chain has TRBV7-9 and TRBJ2-5; D might be TRBD2 (5 bases). Germline lookup yields CDR1 SEHNR and CDR2 FQNEAQ (reference sequence). The CDR3 has 15 residues. The ends were cut back, 2 bases at V and 0 bases at J, with 10 bases in the middle. The CDR3 nucleotides read TGTGCCAGCAGCTTAAGGACTCATAACCAAGAGACCCAGTACTTC. Translating gives CASSLRTHNQETQYF.

This clonotype was observed a single time. This sequence joins TRBV6-2 or TRBV6-3 and TRBJ2-7; D may be TRBD2 (5 bases). V was cut by 0 bases and J by 2 bases, with 8 bases left in between. The CDR3 runs 14 residues. Germline values: CDR1 MNHEY, CDR2 SVGEGT. This CDR3 is CASSYSRAAYEQYF. The CDR3 DNA follows: TGTGCCAGCAGTTACTCGCGGGCGGCCTACGAGCAGTACTTC.

This clonotype was observed a handful of times. CDR3 nucleotide sequence: TGTGCCAGCAGCTCTCCCCGGGGAGGGGGTTGGGTCCCCAATCAGCCCCAGCATTTT. As protein: CASSSPRGGGWVPNQPQHF. The rearrangement joins TRBV7-2 to TRBJ1-5; perhaps TRBD1 as D (6 bases). V lost 4 bases and J lost 3, with 25 bases in between. The CDR3 is 19 amino acids. Germline-derived CDR1 and CDR2 are SGHTA and FQGNSA. Full variable domain (missing parts from reference TRBV7-2 and TRBJ1-5): GAGVSQSPSNKVTEKGKDVELRCDPISGHTALYWYRQSLGQGLEFLIYFQGNSAPDKSGLPSDRFSAERTGGSVSTLTIQRTQQEDSAVYLCASSSPRGGGWVPNQPQHFGDGTRLSIL.

This clonotype was detected only a few times. CDR3 in DNA: TGCGCCAGCGCTCGGCAGGGGGCGACCGGGGAGCTGTTTTTT. Its translation: CASARQGATGELFF. The chain links TRBV5-1 to TRBJ2-2; 8 bases agree with TRBD1. Germline CDR1 is SGHRS and CDR2 is YFSETQ. Trimming at V came to 7 bases and at J to 5 bases, leaving 7 bases not matched to a gene. The CDR3 has 14 residues.

The sample holds a few counts of this clonotype. The chain employs TRBV7-8 and TRBJ2-5; 10 nucleotides agree with TRBD2. CDR1 and CDR2 from the germline V gene are SGHVS and FQNEAQ. The CDR3 runs 17 residues. J was trimmed by 5 bases and V by 2 bases; bases with no gene match: 11. This chain's CDR3 is CASSLFPRAGLAETQYF. In DNA, the CDR3 is TGTGCCAGCAGCTTATTTCCTAGAGCGGGACTAGCGGAGACCCAGTACTTC. Using reference TRBV7-8 and TRBJ2-5 for the parts outside the CDR3, the full variable domain is GAGVSQSPRYKVAKRGQDVALRCDPISGHVSLFWYQQALGQGPEFLTYFQNEAQLDKSGLPSDRFFAERPEGSVSTLKIQRTQQEDSAVYLCASSLFPRAGLAETQYFGPGTRLLVL.

In this sample, this clonotype turned up a few times. The rearrangement links TRBV5-1 to TRBJ2-7; the match to TRBD2 covers 10 bases. Germline-derived CDR1 and CDR2 are SGHRS and YFSETQ. Germline trimming cut 4 bases from V and 6 bases from J; bases unmatched to any gene: 16. The CDR3 covers 17 residues. The CDR3 DNA follows: TGCGCCAGCAGCCCGCAGGTAGCGGGAGGCCTCAACCGCGAGCAGTACTTC. This sequence encodes CASSPQVAGGLNREQYF.

This clonotype turned up a few times. CDR3 in DNA: TGTGCCATCAGTACCGGACTAGCGGGCCGCACAGATACGCAGTATTTT. Protein product: CAISTGLAGRTDTQYF. The chain recombines TRBV10-3 with TRBJ2-3, with 11 bases that match TRBD2. Germline V gene lookup returns CDR1 ENHRY and CDR2 SYGVKD. The CDR3 runs to 16 residues. Trimming removed 5 bases from V and 1 base from J; junction bases left unmatched: 5.

V and J are TRBV6-1 and TRBJ2-1; 9 bases align to TRBD1. V lost 6 bases to trimming and J lost 6 bases; unmatched junction nucleotides: 9. Per germline, CDR1 MNHNS and CDR2 SASEGT. The CDR3 runs to 15 residues. DNA of the CDR3: TGTGCCAGCAGAACAAACAGGGGGCGCGTCAATGAGCAGTTCTTC. This encodes CASRTNRGRVNEQFF.

This clonotype was observed a handful of times. This chain connects TRBV29-1 to TRBJ2-3, with TRBD2 identical over 16 bases. Per germline, CDR1 SQVTM and CDR2 ANQGSEA. V gave up 7 bases and J gave up 1 base; unmatched junction bases: 8. This CDR3 comprises 17 residues. The CDR3 reads CSGELGLAGGGTDTQYF. For the CDR3, the DNA is TGCAGCGGTGAGCTGGGACTAGCGGGAGGGGGCACAGATACGCAGTATTTT.